The subject of this entry is one T cell receptor beta chain. Its antigen is currently not known. Base qualities are not provided; no much larger clone lies one nucleotide away. This record belongs to a study of T cell changes during pregnancy in multiple sclerosis (dated by TCRdb to the late 2010s). At the level of the whole study: The study examined how the T cell repertoire changed over the course of pregnancy in women with multiple sclerosis.

V gives up 4 bases and J gives up 4 bases, and the segment between their germline ends measures 16 bases. The germline V gene supplies CDR1 SGHTA and CDR2 FQGNSA. From its cysteine to its phenylalanine, the CDR3 spans 15 amino acids. The retained sequence is limited to the CDR3, 45 bases, with the frame set at the first base. The receptor library was made with the immunoSEQ multiplex PCR assay. The source is immuneACCESS, and TCRdb retained only in-frame sequences with V and J called. Part of the clones is not carried over; for the studies checked, unresolved V genes explain less than half of this, and the remainder is unexplained. The sample has about 110,000 clones on record, approximately 90% of them singletons. The leading ten clones occupy approximately 1.6% of the sample.

Sequenced material: peripheral blood, taken after pregnancy. This sequence was found in a female donor with multiple sclerosis, enrolled in a pregnancy study. The rearrangement combines TRBV7-2 with TRBJ2-5; the D gene is perhaps TRBD2, from 7 matching bases. The DNA is TGTGCCAGCAGCTGGACTAGGGAGGGGGGAGAGACCCAGTACTTC. Protein translation: CASSWTREGGETQYF. With all but the CDR3 taken from the reference TRBV7-2 and TRBJ2-5 genes, the full variable domain is: GAGVSQSPSNKVTEKGKDVELRCDPISGHTALYWYRQSLGQGLEFLIYFQGNSAPDKSGLPSDRFSAERTGGSVSTLTIQRTQQEDSAVYLCASSWTREGGETQYFGPGTRLLVL.